The 30 T cell receptor beta chains presented below share a single source sample, sequenced in a study of T-cell reconstitution after alpha-beta-depleted transplantation in children. For TCRbeta, the library was prepared with unique molecular identifiers. TCRdb independently ran MiXCR on the PCR reads; one entry per CDR3 protein. The sample carries about 210,000 distinct CDR3 sequences, roughly 18% recorded once. Sequenced here: PBMCs, mostly from graft donor cells, sampled 360 days after TCRalphabeta/CD19-depleted stem cell transplant. These receptors were obtained from a male patient between 2 and 15 years old who had a stem cell transplant for acute lymphoblastic leukemia, so the T cells may come from the graft donor.

This clonotype was recorded a few times. The gene calls are TRBV5-1 and TRBJ2-7; D may match TRBD1 or TRBD2 (5 bases each). Germline CDR1 reads SGHRS; CDR2 reads YFSETQ. V was pared by 4 bases and J by 2 bases, with 10 bases between. This CDR3 has 13 amino acids. The CDR3 region is CASSPQEAYEQYF. CDR3 coding DNA: TGCGCCAGCAGCCCACAGGAGGCCTACGAGCAGTACTTC.

This clonotype was observed a handful of times. The rearrangement uses TRBV5-1 and TRBJ1-5; the D is unclear. This CDR3 contains 14 residues. Germline-derived CDR1 and CDR2 are SGHRS and YFSETQ. Trimming removed 4 bases from V and 7 bases from J, with 15 bases in between. The DNA for the CDR3 is TGCGCCAGCAGCCCGGAAGGGAAAGGACAGCCCCAGCATTTT. Encoded protein: CASSPEGKGQPQHF.

The table lists this clonotype with a few counts. The rearrangement joins TRBV28 to TRBJ2-7; weak D call: TRBD2 (6 bases). The CDR3 runs 14 residues. V lost 4 bases and J lost 2, with 12 bases in between. The germline gives CDR1 MDHEN, CDR2 SYDVKM. CDR3 protein: CASSSTGLTYEQYF. The CDR3, as DNA: TGTGCCAGCAGTTCAACGGGACTGACCTACGAGCAGTACTTC.

The J gene is TRBJ2-3, the V gene TRBV7-9; 7 bases align to TRBD1. Looked up from germline, CDR1 is SEHNR and CDR2 is FQNEAQ (reference sequence). The CDR3 length is 16 residues. J gave up 2 bases and V 5 bases, and 10 bases lay outside the gene matches. CDR3 sequence: CASSPGQAAITDTQYF. The DNA for the CDR3 is TGTGCCAGCAGCCCAGGACAGGCGGCGATCACAGATACGCAGTATTTT.

This sequence joins TRBV19 and TRBJ2-1, with a weak D call TRBD2 (6 bases). CDR1 and CDR2 (germline): LNHDA, SQIVND (reference sequence). Trimming removed 3 bases from V and 0 bases from J, with 9 bases in between. The CDR3 extends over 15 amino acids. CDR3 nucleotides: TGTGCCAGTAGTATCCGGGGGATCTCCTACAATGAGCAGTTCTTC. Translation gives CASSIRGISYNEQFF.

This clonotype was seen a single time. This chain connects TRBV6-5 to TRBJ2-5, with 13 bases lining up with TRBD2. The J segment lost 5 bases and the V segment lost 2 bases, leaving 5 bases of the junction unmatched. Germline V gene data show CDR1 as MNHEY and CDR2 as SVGAGI. CDR3 length equals 16 residues. The CDR3 DNA reads as TGTGCCAGCAGTTACACTAGCGGGGGGGCCTGGGAGACCCAGTACTTC. Translating gives CASSYTSGGAWETQYF.

The chain uses TRBV7-9 and TRBJ2-3; the D gene is possibly TRBD1 (5 bases). Germline V CDR1 and CDR2: SEHNR, FQNEAQ (reference sequence). The CDR3 has 14 residues. The ends were cut back, 5 bases at V and 4 bases at J, with 13 bases in the middle. Here the CDR3 reads CASSMTTVSDTQYF. In nucleotides, the CDR3 is TGTGCCAGCAGCATGACGACAGTCTCAGATACGCAGTATTTT.

The chain combines TRBV29-1 with TRBJ2-3; D not certain. Germline CDR1 SQVTM, CDR2 ANQGSEA. The ends were cut back, 7 bases at V and 0 bases at J, with 11 bases in the middle. The CDR3 is 13 amino acids. CDR3 residues: CSASKTSTDTQYF. The CDR3 nucleotides are TGCAGCGCCTCAAAGACTAGCACAGATACGCAGTATTTT.

V usage is TRBV9 and J usage is TRBJ2-7; the D gene could be TRBD1 or TRBD2 (5 bases each). V was trimmed by 2 bases and J by 3 bases, leaving 30 bases between them. The CDR3 extends over 20 amino acids. Germline V CDR1 and CDR2: SGDLS, YYNGEE. DNA of the CDR3: TGTGCCAGCAGCGTGGGAGTAACAGGAGACCATTACGAGGGCGTCTACGAGCAGTACTTC. Its translation: CASSVGVTGDHYEGVYEQYF.

This clonotype was observed a handful of times. Here the CDR3 reads CASSNGLAGAYEQYF. DNA for the CDR3: TGTGCCAGCAGCAATGGACTAGCGGGAGCCTACGAGCAGTACTTC. The chain has TRBV5-5 and TRBJ2-7; TRBD2 aligns across 13 bases. Germline CDR1 and CDR2: SGHKS and YYEKEE (reference sequence). The CDR3 has 15 residues. With V trimmed by 4 bases and J by 2 bases, 3 bases remained unmatched.

V is TRBV20-1 and J is TRBJ2-3, with 7 bases fitting TRBD1. Germline trimming cut 6 bases from V and 4 bases from J; bases unmatched to any gene: 7. The CDR3 contains 13 residues. The germline V gene has CDR1 DFQATT and CDR2 SNEGSKA (reference sequence). DNA for the CDR3: TGCAGTGCGCTGACAGGGAGACCAGATACGCAGTATTTT. This sequence encodes CSALTGRPDTQYF.

This clonotype occurred a few times. J is TRBJ2-7 and V is TRBV2; D unclear. CDR1 is SNHLY and CDR2 is FYNNEI in the germline V gene. Trimming removed 5 bases at V and 2 bases at J, with 7 bases between. The CDR3 sequence is 12 residues long. The CDR3 region is CASSPLPYEQYF. Here the CDR3 DNA reads TGTGCCAGCAGTCCATTGCCCTACGAGCAGTACTTC.

A few counts support this clonotype. The chain joins TRBV24-1 to TRBJ2-7; D might be TRBD1 (6 bases). V lost 5 bases to trimming and J lost 3 bases, with 10 bases between them. The CDR3 totals 13 residues. The germline V gene has CDR1 KGHDR and CDR2 SFDVKD. This chain's CDR3 is CATSAGVGYEQYF. The CDR3 DNA reads as TGTGCCACCAGTGCAGGGGTTGGCTACGAGCAGTACTTC.

This clonotype was detected only a few times. V and J are TRBV4-2 and TRBJ2-5; no firm D call. V lost 1 base and J lost 3, with 6 bases in between. The CDR3 sequence is 13 residues long. In germline, CDR1 is LGHNA, CDR2 YNFKEQ. CDR3 sequence: CASSQVPEETQYF. CDR3 DNA: TGTGCCAGCAGCCAAGTGCCAGAAGAGACCCAGTACTTC.

This clonotype was observed a few times. The rearrangement joins TRBV28 to TRBJ1-5, with 8 bases matching TRBD1. J was trimmed by 4 bases and V by 7 bases; bases with no gene match: 9. Germline assignment: CDR1 MDHEN and CDR2 SYDVKM. The CDR3 is made up of 15 amino acids. CDR3 bases: TGTGCCAGCACCCGGACAGGGATGAGTAATCAGCCCCAGCATTTT. Amino acid sequence: CASTRTGMSNQPQHF.

The rearrangement links TRBV29-1 to TRBJ2-5, with unresolved D. The germline V gene has CDR1 SQVTM and CDR2 ANQGSEA. The CDR3 runs to 16 residues. V gave up 0 bases and J gave up 1 base, with 15 bases separating them. Written as DNA, the CDR3 is TGCAGCGTTGAAGATAGTGGAGAGAGAGGCCAAGAGACCCAGTACTTC. Its protein product is CSVEDSGERGQETQYF.

The chain joins TRBV4-2 to TRBJ2-5; D may correspond to TRBD1 or TRBD2 (5 bases each). Germline assignment: CDR1 LGHNA and CDR2 YNFKEQ. There are 18 residues in the CDR3. Trimming shortened V by 1 base and J by 1 base, and 19 bases separated the two germline ends. CDR3 amino acids: CASSQVIGTTRVQETQYF. CDR3 DNA sequence: TGTGCCAGCAGCCAAGTAATAGGGACCACACGAGTCCAAGAGACCCAGTACTTC.

This rearrangement joins TRBV10-3 to TRBJ2-7, with 8 bases fitting TRBD2. J gave up 3 bases and V 2 bases, and 3 bases lay outside the gene matches. Germline V lookup: CDR1 ENHRY, CDR2 SYGVKD. The CDR3 spans 14 residues. Here the CDR3 DNA reads TGTGCCATCAGTGAGGGGACTAGGGACTACGAGCAGTACTTC. It codes for CAISEGTRDYEQYF.

This clonotype was seen more than once but under ten times. This chain uses TRBV5-5 with TRBJ2-2; TRBD1 aligns across 8 bases. CDR3 length: 15 residues. Per germline, CDR1 SGHKS and CDR2 YYEKEE (reference sequence). V shed 0 bases, J shed 5 bases, and the junction held 3 bases outside the gene matches. CDR3 protein: CASSLGWTGTGELFF. CDR3 bases: TGTGCCAGCAGCTTGGGGTGGACAGGGACCGGGGAGCTGTTTTTT.

This rearrangement joins TRBV5-1 to TRBJ1-1; D is undetermined. Trimming took off 0 bases at V and 1 base at J, with 10 bases between the two ends. This CDR3 spans 15 amino acids. CDR1 is SGHRS, CDR2 YFSETQ, per germline. CDR3: CASSLEGRTNTEAFF. DNA for the CDR3: TGCGCCAGCAGCTTGGAGGGCAGGACGAACACTGAAGCTTTCTTT.

The chain joins TRBV6-5 to TRBJ2-2, with 9 bases fitting TRBD1. Germline CDR1 is MNHEY and CDR2 is SVGAGI. Trimming cost V 4 bases and J 3 bases; bases outside gene matches: 6. The CDR3 runs 16 residues. This chain's CDR3 is CASSSRRDRDTGELFF. The CDR3, as DNA: TGTGCCAGCAGTTCCCGCCGGGACAGGGACACCGGGGAGCTGTTTTTT.

The CDR3 sequence is CASSPGTGGDEKLFF. The CDR3 region has the DNA TGTGCCAGCAGCCCCGGGACAGGGGGAGATGAAAAACTGTTTTTT. The V gene is TRBV7-9, the J gene TRBJ1-4; the match to TRBD1 covers 11 bases. This CDR3 region has 15 residues. Germline-derived CDR1 and CDR2 are SEHNR and FQNEAQ (reference sequence). V trimming: 5 bases; J trimming: 6 bases; junction bases outside the gene matches: 5.

There are many counts of this clonotype. The J gene is TRBJ2-2, the V gene TRBV12-3 or TRBV12-4; perhaps TRBD2 as D (5 bases). V was shortened by 4 bases and J by 6 bases, with 15 bases between the two germline ends. The CDR3 spans 15 residues. The CDR3 coding sequence is TGTGCCAGCAGTTACTGGGCCTTGGGAGCCGGGGAGCTGTTTTTT. Protein product: CASSYWALGAGELFF.

This clonotype occurred a few times. V and J are TRBV25-1 and TRBJ1-4; D not resolved. This CDR3 comprises 14 residues. The germline V gene encodes CDR1 MGHDK and CDR2 SYGVNS. The V gene lost 2 bases and the J gene lost 0 bases, with 4 bases spanning the gap. CDR3 sequence reads: CASSELATNEKLFF. CDR3 bases: TGTGCCAGCAGTGAACTCGCAACTAATGAAAAACTGTTTTTT.

This clonotype has ten or more counts. The chain employs TRBV15 and TRBJ1-1, with a tentative D call TRBD1 (6 bases). This CDR3 spans 15 amino acids. V was cut by 3 bases and J by 9 bases, with 20 bases left in between. Germline V gives CDR1 LNHNV, CDR2 YYDKDF (reference sequence). Written as DNA, the CDR3 is TGTGCCACCAGCAGGGTACAGGGCTCCACTAATCAAGCTTTCTTT. Translation gives CATSRVQGSTNQAFF.

The chain carries TRBV5-6 and TRBJ1-1, with unresolved D. The CDR3 has 13 amino acids. Trimming pared 3 bases from V and 1 base from J, leaving 7 bases between. Germline assignment: CDR1 SGHDT and CDR2 YYEEEE. This CDR3 reads CASSSGKNTEAFF. The CDR3 DNA follows: TGTGCCAGCAGCTCTGGGAAGAACACTGAAGCTTTCTTT.

The gene calls are TRBV3-1 and TRBJ2-7; 9 positions agree with TRBD1. This CDR3 spans 18 amino acids. J was trimmed by 5 bases and V by 4 bases; bases with no gene match: 18. Germline CDR1 is LGHDT and CDR2 is YNNKEL (reference sequence). This chain's CDR3 is CASSPKDGSGTGLDEQYF. The CDR3 DNA reads TGTGCCAGCAGCCCCAAGGATGGTTCCGGGACAGGGCTCGACGAGCAGTACTTC.

V gene TRBV19 combines with J gene TRBJ1-2; D perhaps matches TRBD1 (6 bases). The CDR3 is 13 residues long. The ends were cut back, 6 bases at V and 2 bases at J, with 10 bases in the middle. Germline V gene lookup returns CDR1 LNHDA and CDR2 SQIVND (reference sequence). The CDR3 is CASSRQENYGYTF. The CDR3 nucleotides read TGTGCCAGTAGCAGACAGGAGAACTATGGCTACACCTTC. Supplemented by reference TRBV19 and TRBJ1-2, the full variable domain reads DGGITQSPKYLFRKEGQNVTLSCEQNLNHDAMYWYRQDPGQGLRLIYYSQIVNDFQKGDIAEGYSVSREKKESFPLTVTSAQKNPTAFYLCASSRQENYGYTFGSGTRLTVV.

V gene TRBV7-8 combines with J gene TRBJ2-3; tentative D call: TRBD1 (5 bases). The germline V and J ends were trimmed by 5 bases and 2 bases, with 17 bases remaining between them. CDR1 is SGHVS and CDR2 is FQNEAQ in the germline V gene. The length of the CDR3 is 16 residues. The CDR3 DNA follows: TGTGCCAGCAGCCGAGTAGCACAGGCGATCACAGATACGCAGTATTTT. Amino acid sequence: CASSRVAQAITDTQYF.

This clonotype was detected a few times. The chain recombines TRBV7-7 with TRBJ2-5; D remains unclear. The germline gives CDR1 SSHAT, CDR2 FNYEAQ (reference sequence). V shed 0 bases and J shed 4 bases, with 12 bases lying between them. This CDR3 spans 15 amino acids. DNA of the CDR3: TGTGCCAGCAGCTTAGCCGGGTTCCAAGGAGAGACCCAGTACTTC. Its translation: CASSLAGFQGETQYF.